This T cell receptor beta chain is drawn from a study of OX40 agonist ivuxolimab in advanced cancers. This clone was seen a single time. Assay used: immunoSEQ multiplex PCR; TCRdb lists only in-frame clones, some missing. The sample lists about 66,000 clones, 85% occurring once. Trimming took 4 bases from V and 3 from J, leaving 13 bases between them. The length of the CDR3 is 14 residues. Looked up from germline, CDR1 is SGHNT and CDR2 is YENEEA. The chain joins TRBV11-3 to TRBJ2-7; D is unclear. Sample: CD4+ or CD8+ T cells sorted from blood, taken in a trial of the OX40 agonist ivuxolimab. This sequence originates from an adult with an advanced solid tumor such as melanoma, head and neck, liver or kidney cancer. Written as DNA, the CDR3 is TGTGCCAGCAGCTACCGGCCCTCAGGCTACGAGCAGTACTTC. This translates into CASSYRPSGYEQYF.